This entry lists 2 T cell receptor beta chains sequenced from one sample in a study of T cell changes during pregnancy in multiple sclerosis. Generated by immunoSEQ multiplex PCR, the TCRdb table keeps only in-frame clones and is missing some. The data show over 55,000 clones, with about 90% seen just once and around a tenth held by the top ten. Sequencing was performed on peripheral blood, taken after pregnancy. The source is a female donor in good health, enrolled as a control in a pregnancy study.

The chain joins TRBV6-1 to TRBJ1-6; 9 bases agree with TRBD1. CDR3 length: 15 amino acids. Trimming cost V 4 bases and J 9 bases; bases outside gene matches: 7. Germline CDR1 is MNHNS and CDR2 is SASEGT. The CDR3 DNA is TGTGCCAGCAGTGGACAGACAGGGGGAACTTCACCCCTCCACTTT. It codes for CASSGQTGGTSPLHF.

The V and J genes are TRBV30 and TRBJ1-2, with 8 nucleotides matching TRBD1. V shed 5 bases and J 8 bases; nucleotides not matched to a gene: 13. Per germline, CDR1 GTSNPN and CDR2 SVGIG (reference sequence). The CDR3 contains 14 residues. The CDR3 coding sequence is TGTGCCTGGTCGAGCCACGGGACAGGTCGAGGCTACACCTTC. Residues: CAWSSHGTGRGYTF.